This note documents a single T cell receptor (beta chain) sequence. No antigen is known for it. Per-base quality was not reported, and no clone a single base away is much larger than it. The TCR beta CDR3 regions were amplified from RNA transcripts. The TCR CDR3 was subjected to a first round of RT-PCR using the HTBI primer set and the Qiagen OneStep RT-PCR kit. A second multiplex PCR round built the libraries, followed by size selection and purification. Sequencing of the libraries was done on an Illumina HiSeq2000 using paired-end 100 bp reads. In the source study's methods: SOAPnuke was used to process the raw data, throwing out any read that contained adapters or uncalled bases, had a mean Phred below 15, or lacked an exact constant-primer or identifier match. High-quality paired reads were merged with COPE v1.2.5, and unique nucleotide sequences were defined as clonotypes. MiTCR v1.1 was used to align the clonotypes against IMGT TRBV, TRBD and TRBJ reference segments. Only V-J combinations with frequency above 0.0001, covering 99.2% of repertoires, were analysed. The TCS score was defined as F50 (clonal expansion) divided by E x V (chaos), with BLOSUM62-based TCRdist calculated between CDR3 peptides within each V-J. Welch's t-statistics and random forest reduced several hundred V-J features to 10 to 15, which were used in a naive Bayes classifier (R e1071). The raw public reads went through TCRdb reprocessing: fastp at Q25, MiXCR clone calling, in-frame beta chains kept. Rows with a matching CDR3 protein are joined into one entry that keeps the most common DNA and genes. TCRdb assigned the V and J calls; the authors' analysis was not used. The sample data list over 250,000 distinct CDR3 sequences, and roughly 13% of these were observed just once. The ten largest make up about 37% of the sample.

Ophthalmopathy patients had moderately to severely active disease, Clinical Activity Score of at least 3, NOSPECS grade of at least 4, and duration under 3 months. Patients with uncontrolled infections, other autoimmune diseases, pregnancy or lactation were excluded. Diagnoses were based on clinical symptoms, serum thyroxine and TRAb, thyroid ultrasound and orbital computed tomography. Ficoll-Paque density gradient centrifugation was used to isolate PBMCs from approximately 10 ml of fresh peripheral blood. Total RNA was extracted using Trizol reagent, and RNA quality was assessed on an Agilent 2100 Bioanalyzer. The germline V gene encodes CDR1 SGHRS and CDR2 YFSETQ. Trimming leaves V shorter by 0 bases and J shorter by 2 bases, with the junction holding 7 bases beyond the gene matches. The CDR3 sequence holds 17 residues, the cysteine and phenylalanine included. CDR3 DNA is the only sequence kept; it has 51 bases, read in frame from the first base.

This record comes from a study of T cells in Graves' hyperthyroidism and ophthalmopathy (dated by TCRdb to between 2018 and 2020). Study-wide context: Peripheral blood was collected at initial diagnosis, before any treatment. TCR Vbeta CDR3 sequencing of 135 peripheral blood samples (under 45 ophthalmopathy, about 75 hyperthyroidism and some 17 progressor patients) is reported in the paper. Once sampling was done, hyperthyroidism patients were given methimazole at a starting dose of 30 mg daily, whereas ophthalmopathy patients were given high-dose intravenous methylprednisolone. The approximately 98 discovery patients were randomly divided into training and test sets at a 7:3 ratio. Prospective prediction of ophthalmopathy was tested in an independent validation cohort consisting of 18 hyperthyroidism patients and some 17 patients who later progressed to ophthalmopathy. A discovery cohort of approximately 100 patients, roughly 45 with Graves' ophthalmopathy and approximately 57 with stable Graves' hyperthyroidism, was used to find distinguishing TCR V-J signatures. Thyroid tissue and blood T-cell repertoires from over 5 Graves' hyperthyroidism patients were also compared in the study.

Study-wide conclusions, independent of this receptor: Most expanded thyroid clonotypes (frequency above 0.001) were also found in blood, which suggests that blood repertoires may mirror thyroid immune responses. A model built on a 13 V-J signature distinguished ophthalmopathy from stable hyperthyroidism, reaching roughly 88% sensitivity and approximately 83% specificity in cross-validation and 80%/75% in testing. Sample size was not statistically predetermined, and investigators were not blinded to group allocation. In validation, the model predicted progression to ophthalmopathy a median of 6.5 months before onset, with about 67% sensitivity and 72.22% specificity.

This TCR was recovered from a middle-aged woman with Graves' ophthalmopathy. The receptor chain draws on TRBV5-1 and TRBJ2-5, and 10 bases in between align with TRBD2. Sequences were obtained from blood. The nucleotide sequence is given as TGCGCCAGCAGCTTGGTTCCGCTAGCGGGGGTACAAGAGACCCAGTACTTC. Its coded protein is CASSLVPLAGVQETQYF.